This T cell receptor (beta chain) was identified in a study of OX40 agonist ivuxolimab in advanced cancers. Whole-study context: A male proportion of about 80% was recorded, with mean age around 64 years and range about 23 to 80. Prior therapy, whether anti-PD-1, anti-PD-L1 or anti-CTLA-4, was allowed, and more than 35% had some. Regarding the study as a whole: Relatively little clonal expansion, among the lowest observed, appeared in partial responders at 0.1-3.0 mg/kg.

The protocol was immunoSEQ multiplex PCR, while the TCRdb copy is restricted to in-frame clones and leaves out a portion. The table has more than 45,000 clones, about four fifths seen once; the top ten hold over 1.3%. As concerns this clone: What it recognizes is unknown.

The CDR3 spans 15 residues. CDR1 is SGHVS, CDR2 FQNEAQ, per germline. The V and J ends lost 2 bases and 0 bases respectively, with 10 bases between them. The TCR comes from an adult with an advanced solid tumor such as melanoma, head and neck, liver or kidney cancer. Material: CD4+ or CD8+ T cells sorted from blood, obtained in a trial of the OX40 agonist ivuxolimab. This sequence joins TRBV7-8 and TRBJ1-1; unclear D gene. CDR3 region: CASSLWLEVNTEAFF. DNA for the CDR3: TGTGCCAGCAGCTTATGGCTTGAAGTGAACACTGAAGCTTTCTTT.